The rows below give T cell receptor beta chains drawn from one sample of a study of cytomegalovirus exposure and HLA in healthy donors. The table came from immunoSEQ multiplex PCR; TCRdb's copy has only in-frame clones and leaves some out. This sample contains about 130,000 clones. Sequencing input: PBMCs. These receptors all stem from a young man in good health and CMV-seronegative. CDR3s include the opening cysteine and the closing phenylalanine or tryptophan. A D gene is named only where the DNA matches it firmly. Clone sizes are given selectively: once, few, many, or a class where the clone is expanded.

CDR3: CSVVPRDSNTEAFF
DNA: TGCAGCGTTGTCCCCCGGGACTCTAACACTGAAGCTTTCTTT
D: .
J: TRBJ1-1
V: TRBV29-1
size: .

CDR3: CASSLGQAMNTEAFF
DNA: TGTGCCAGCAGCCTCGGACAGGCCATGAACACTGAAGCTTTCTTT
D: TRBD1
J: TRBJ1-1
V: TRBV27
size: .

CDR3: CASSLYRGSEAFF
DNA: TGTGCCAGCAGTCTATACAGGGGATCTGAAGCTTTCTTT
D: TRBD1
J: TRBJ1-1
V: TRBV27
size: .

CDR3: CASSQDLNTGELFF
DNA: TGCGCCAGCAGCCAAGACTTGAACACCGGGGAGCTGTTTTTT
D: .
J: TRBJ2-2
V: TRBV4-1
size: .

CDR3: CASSEIQGIDAFF
DNA: TGCGCCAGCAGCGAGATTCAGGGAATCGACGCTTTCTTT
D: .
J: TRBJ1-1
V: TRBV5-1
size: medium-sized

CDR3: CASRGDKLYGYTF
DNA: TGTGCCAGCAGGGGAGACAAGTTGTATGGCTACACCTTC
D: .
J: TRBJ1-2
V: TRBV2
size: .

CDR3: CASSLGQLTYEQYF
DNA: TGTGCCAGCAGCTTGGGGCAGCTAACCTACGAGCAGTACTTC
D: .
J: TRBJ2-7
V: TRBV7-8
size: .

CDR3: CASSLNSGLPYNEQFF
DNA: TGTGCCAGCAGCTTGAATTCTGGACTTCCCTACAATGAGCAGTTCTTC
D: .
J: TRBJ2-1
V: TRBV5-8
size: .

CDR3: CASSSGTAPGEETQYF
DNA: TGTGCCAGCAGCTCCGGGACAGCCCCTGGTGAAGAGACCCAGTACTTC
D: TRBD1
J: TRBJ2-5
V: TRBV7-9
size: .

CDR3: CASSSSDLIDSPLHF
DNA: TGTGCCAGCAGCTCTAGCGACCTAATCGATTCACCCCTCCACTTT
D: .
J: TRBJ1-6
V: TRBV7-2
size: .

CDR3: CASTPPLASDTQYF
DNA: TGTGCCAGCACCCCTCCACTCGCATCGGATACGCAGTATTTT
D: .
J: TRBJ2-3
V: TRBV28
size: .

CDR3: CAWTYRGGDTQYF
DNA: TGTGCCTGGACCTACCGGGGAGGGGATACGCAGTATTTT
D: TRBD2
J: TRBJ2-3
V: TRBV30
size: .

CDR3: CASRFAGLAGDGNPQETQYF
DNA: TGTGCAAGTCGCTTCGCCGGACTAGCGGGAGACGGGAACCCCCAAGAGACCCAGTACTTC
D: .
J: TRBJ2-5
V: TRBV12-2
size: .

CDR3: CASSLSRNTEAFF
DNA: TGTGCCAGCAGTTTATCCCGGAACACTGAAGCTTTCTTT
D: .
J: TRBJ1-1
V: TRBV27
size: .

CDR3: CASSQSSGPGGRYNSPLHF
DNA: TGTGCCAGCAGCCAATCCTCTGGGCCAGGGGGCCGGTATAATTCACCCCTCCACTTT
D: TRBD1
J: TRBJ1-6
V: TRBV5-4
size: .